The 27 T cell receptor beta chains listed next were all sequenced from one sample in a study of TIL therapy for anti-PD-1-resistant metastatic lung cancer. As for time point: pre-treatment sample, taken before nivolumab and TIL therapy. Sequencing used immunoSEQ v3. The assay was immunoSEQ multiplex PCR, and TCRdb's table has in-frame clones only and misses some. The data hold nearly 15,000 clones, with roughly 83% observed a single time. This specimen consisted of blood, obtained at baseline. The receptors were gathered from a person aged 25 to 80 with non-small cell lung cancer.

The CDR3 sequence is CASSGDSLYNSPLHF. For the CDR3, the DNA is TGTGCCAGCAGTGGGGACAGTCTCTATAATTCACCCCTCCACTTT. This chain joins TRBV2 and TRBJ1-6, with 7 bases that match TRBD1. The germline CDR1 and CDR2 sequences are SNHLY and FYNNEI. Losses at the gene ends were 4 bases for V and 3 bases for J; bases not matched to a gene: 3. This CDR3 has 15 residues.

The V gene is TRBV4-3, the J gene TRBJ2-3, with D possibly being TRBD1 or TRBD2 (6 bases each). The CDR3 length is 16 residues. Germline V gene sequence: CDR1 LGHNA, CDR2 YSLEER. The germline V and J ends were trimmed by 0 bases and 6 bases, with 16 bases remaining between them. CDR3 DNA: TGCGCCAGCAGCCAAGATGCTGGGGGGCCGAGGGATACGCAGTATTTT. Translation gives CASSQDAGGPRDTQYF.

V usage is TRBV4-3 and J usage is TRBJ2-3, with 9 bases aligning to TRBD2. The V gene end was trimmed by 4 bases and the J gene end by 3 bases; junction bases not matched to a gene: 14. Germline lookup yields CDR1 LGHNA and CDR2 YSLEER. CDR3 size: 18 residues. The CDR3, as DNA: TGCGCCAGCAGCCCGACGTACCGGGCGGGGGGGCCAACAGATACGCAGTATTTT. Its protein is CASSPTYRAGGPTDTQYF.

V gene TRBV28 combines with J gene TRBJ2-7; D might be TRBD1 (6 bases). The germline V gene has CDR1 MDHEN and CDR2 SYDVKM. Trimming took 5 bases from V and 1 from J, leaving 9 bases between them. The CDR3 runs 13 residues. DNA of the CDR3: TGTGCCAGCAGTGGGGGCCCGTCCTACGAGCAGTACGTC. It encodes CASSGGPSYEQYV.

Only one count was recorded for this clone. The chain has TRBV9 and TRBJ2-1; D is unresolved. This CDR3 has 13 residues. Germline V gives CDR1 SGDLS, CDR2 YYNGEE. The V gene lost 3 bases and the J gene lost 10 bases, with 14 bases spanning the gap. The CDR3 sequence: CASSAAPLGEQFF. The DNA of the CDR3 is TGTGCCAGCAGCGCCGCGCCCCTGGGGGAGCAGTTCTTC.

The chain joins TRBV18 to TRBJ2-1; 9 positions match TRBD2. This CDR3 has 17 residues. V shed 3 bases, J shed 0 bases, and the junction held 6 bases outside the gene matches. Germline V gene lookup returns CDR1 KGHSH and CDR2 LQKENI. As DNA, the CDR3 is TGTGCCAGCTCACCTCGGGCGGGGGGGCCCTCCTACAATGAGCAGTTCTTC. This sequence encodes CASSPRAGGPSYNEQFF.

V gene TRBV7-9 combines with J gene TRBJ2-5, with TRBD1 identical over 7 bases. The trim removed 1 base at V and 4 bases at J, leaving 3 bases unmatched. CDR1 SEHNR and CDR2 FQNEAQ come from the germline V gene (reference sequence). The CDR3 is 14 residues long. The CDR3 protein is CASSLVGGGETQYF. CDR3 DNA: TGTGCCAGCAGCTTAGTAGGGGGCGGAGAGACCCAGTACTTC.

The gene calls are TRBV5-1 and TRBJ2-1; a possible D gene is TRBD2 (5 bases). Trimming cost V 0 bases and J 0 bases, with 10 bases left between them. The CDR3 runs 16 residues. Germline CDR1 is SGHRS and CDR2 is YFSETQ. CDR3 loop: CASSLGGASSYNEQFF. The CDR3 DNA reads TGCGCCAGCAGCTTGGGGGGAGCGAGCTCCTACAATGAGCAGTTCTTC.

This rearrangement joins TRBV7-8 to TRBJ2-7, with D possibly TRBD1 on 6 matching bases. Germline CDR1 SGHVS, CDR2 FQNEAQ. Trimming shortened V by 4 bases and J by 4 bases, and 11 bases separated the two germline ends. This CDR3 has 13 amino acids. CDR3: CASSSQGRYEQYF. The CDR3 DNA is TGTGCCAGCAGCTCACAGGGTCGGTACGAGCAGTACTTC.

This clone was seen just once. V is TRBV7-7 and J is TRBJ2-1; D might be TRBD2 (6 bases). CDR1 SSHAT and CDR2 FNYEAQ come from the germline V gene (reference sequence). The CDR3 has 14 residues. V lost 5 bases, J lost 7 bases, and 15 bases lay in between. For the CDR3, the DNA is TGTGCCAGCAGCCCCCGGGAGCTCGCGAATGAGCAGTTCTTC. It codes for CASSPRELANEQFF.

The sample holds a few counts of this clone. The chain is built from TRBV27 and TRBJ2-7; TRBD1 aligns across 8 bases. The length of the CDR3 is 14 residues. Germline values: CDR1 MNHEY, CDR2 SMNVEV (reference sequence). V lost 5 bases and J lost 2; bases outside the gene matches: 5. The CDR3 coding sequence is TGTGCCAGCAGTGCCAGGGGACAGGCCTACGAGCAGTACTTC. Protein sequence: CASSARGQAYEQYF.

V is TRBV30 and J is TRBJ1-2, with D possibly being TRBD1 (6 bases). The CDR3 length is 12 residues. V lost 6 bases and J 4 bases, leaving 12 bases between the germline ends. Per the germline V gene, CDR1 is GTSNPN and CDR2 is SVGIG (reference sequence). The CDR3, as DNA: TGTGCCTGCCAGCAGGGGACCTATGGCTACACCTTC. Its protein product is CACQQGTYGYTF.

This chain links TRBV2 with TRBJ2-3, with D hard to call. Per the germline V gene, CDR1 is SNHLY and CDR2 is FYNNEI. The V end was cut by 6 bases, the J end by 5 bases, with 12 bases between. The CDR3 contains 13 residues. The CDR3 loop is CASSPRAVDTQYF. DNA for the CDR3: TGTGCCAGCAGCCCCCGGGCGGTAGATACGCAGTATTTT.

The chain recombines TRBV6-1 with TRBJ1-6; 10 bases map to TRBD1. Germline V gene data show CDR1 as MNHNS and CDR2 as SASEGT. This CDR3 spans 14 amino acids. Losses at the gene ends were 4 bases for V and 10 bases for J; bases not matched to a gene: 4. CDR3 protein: CASSGGQGGSPLHF. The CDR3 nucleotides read TGTGCCAGCAGTGGCGGACAGGGGGGGTCACCCCTCCACTTT.

CDR3 loop: CASSAGQGLYEQYF. For the CDR3, the DNA is TGTGCCAGCAGCGCCGGACAGGGACTCTACGAGCAGTACTTC. The genes are TRBV11-2 and TRBJ2-7; TRBD1 matches 8 bases. Germline CDR1 reads SGHAT; CDR2 reads FQNNGV. With 5 bases clipped from V and 3 bases from J, the junction kept 6 bases outside the gene matches. The CDR3 contains 14 residues.

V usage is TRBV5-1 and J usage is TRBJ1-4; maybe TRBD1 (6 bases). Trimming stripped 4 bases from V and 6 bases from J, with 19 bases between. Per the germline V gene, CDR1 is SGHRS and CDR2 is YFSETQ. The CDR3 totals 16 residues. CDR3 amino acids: CASSTTGTLLDEKLFF. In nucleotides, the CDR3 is TGCGCCAGCAGCACTACAGGGACCCTCCTAGATGAAAAACTGTTTTTT. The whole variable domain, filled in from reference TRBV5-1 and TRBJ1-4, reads KAGVTQTPRYLIKTRGQQVTLSCSPISGHRSVSWYQQTPGQGLQFLFEYFSETQRNKGNFPGRFSGRQFSNSRSEMNVSTLELGDSALYLCASSTTGTLLDEKLFFGSGTQLSVL.

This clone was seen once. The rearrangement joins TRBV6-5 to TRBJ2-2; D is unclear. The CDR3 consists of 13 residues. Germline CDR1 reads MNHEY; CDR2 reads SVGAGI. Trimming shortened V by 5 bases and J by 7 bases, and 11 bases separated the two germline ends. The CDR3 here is CASSTEFGGELFF. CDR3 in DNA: TGTGCCAGCAGTACAGAATTCGGCGGGGAGCTGTTTTTT.

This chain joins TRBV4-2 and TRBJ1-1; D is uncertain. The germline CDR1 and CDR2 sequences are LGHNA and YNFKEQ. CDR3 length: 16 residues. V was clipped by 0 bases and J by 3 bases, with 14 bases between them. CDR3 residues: CASSQDLTNSYTEAFF. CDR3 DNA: TGTGCCAGCAGCCAAGATTTAACGAACAGCTACACTGAAGCTTTCTTT.

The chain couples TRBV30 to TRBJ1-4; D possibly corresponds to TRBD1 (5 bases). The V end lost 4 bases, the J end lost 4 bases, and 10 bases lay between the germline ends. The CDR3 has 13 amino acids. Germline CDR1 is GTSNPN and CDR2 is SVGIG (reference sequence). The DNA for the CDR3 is TGTGCCTGGACTAGGGGCCGTAATGAAAAACTGTTTTTT. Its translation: CAWTRGRNEKLFF.

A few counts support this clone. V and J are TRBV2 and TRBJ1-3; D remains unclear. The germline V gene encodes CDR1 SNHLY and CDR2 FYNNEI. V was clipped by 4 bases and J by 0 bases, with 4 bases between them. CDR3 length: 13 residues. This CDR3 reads CASSGYSGNTIYF. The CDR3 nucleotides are TGTGCCAGCAGTGGATACTCTGGAAACACCATATATTTT.

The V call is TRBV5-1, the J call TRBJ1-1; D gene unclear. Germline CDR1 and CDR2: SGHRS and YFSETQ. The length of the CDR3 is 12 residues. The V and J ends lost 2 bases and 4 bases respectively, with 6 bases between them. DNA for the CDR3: TGCGCCAGCAGCTTAGACATCACTGAAGCTTTCTTT. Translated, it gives CASSLDITEAFF.

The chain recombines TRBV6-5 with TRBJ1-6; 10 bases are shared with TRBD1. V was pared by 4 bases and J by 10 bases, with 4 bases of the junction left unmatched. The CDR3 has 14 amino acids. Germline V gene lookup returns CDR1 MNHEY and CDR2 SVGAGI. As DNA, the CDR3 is TGTGCCAGCAGTTCGCGGACAGGGGGATCACCCCTCCACTTT. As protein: CASSSRTGGSPLHF.

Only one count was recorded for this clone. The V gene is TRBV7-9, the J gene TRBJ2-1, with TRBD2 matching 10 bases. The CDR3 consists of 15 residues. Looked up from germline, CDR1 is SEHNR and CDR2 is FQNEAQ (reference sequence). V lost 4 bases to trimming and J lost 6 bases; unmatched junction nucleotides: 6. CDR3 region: CASSWLAGAGNEQFF. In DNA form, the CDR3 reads TGTGCCAGCAGCTGGCTAGCGGGAGCCGGCAATGAGCAGTTCTTC.

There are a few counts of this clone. The CDR3 DNA reads as TGTGCCAGCAGCCCAGGTCGACAGGGGATGGGCGGCTACACCTTC. The encoded protein is CASSPGRQGMGGYTF. The chain is built from TRBV7-8 and TRBJ1-2; 8 bases fit TRBD1. Trimming at V came to 5 bases and at J to 8 bases, leaving 13 bases not matched to a gene. Germline-derived CDR1 and CDR2 are SGHVS and FQNEAQ. This CDR3 is 15 amino acids long.

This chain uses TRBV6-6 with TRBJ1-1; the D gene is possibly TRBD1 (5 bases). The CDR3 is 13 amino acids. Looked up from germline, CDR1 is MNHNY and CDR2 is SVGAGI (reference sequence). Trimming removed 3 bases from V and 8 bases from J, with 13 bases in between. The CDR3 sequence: CASSYGGPAEAFF. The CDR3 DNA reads TGTGCCAGCAGTTATGGGGGTCCGGCCGAAGCTTTCTTT.

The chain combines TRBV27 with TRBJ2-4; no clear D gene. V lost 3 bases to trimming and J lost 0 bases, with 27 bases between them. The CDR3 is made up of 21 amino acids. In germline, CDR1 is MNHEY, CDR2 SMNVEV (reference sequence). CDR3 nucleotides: TGTGCCAGCAGTTTTAACTGGGAAACTTCCTCCCTTCTTTTAGCCAAAAACATTCAGTACTTC. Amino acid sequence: CASSFNWETSSLLLAKNIQYF.

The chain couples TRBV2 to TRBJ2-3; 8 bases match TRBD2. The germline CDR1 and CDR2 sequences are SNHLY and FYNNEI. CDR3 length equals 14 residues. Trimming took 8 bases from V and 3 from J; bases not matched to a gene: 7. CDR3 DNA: TGTGCCAGCCGGACGGGGGGGGTGACAGATACGCAGTATTTT. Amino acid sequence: CASRTGGVTDTQYF.